This T cell receptor beta chain emerged from a study of identical twins. Findings of the study overall: Out-of-frame TCR alpha sharing in monozygotic twins exceeded recombination model predictions. There were fewer insertions in abundant cord blood beta clonotypes, but memory repertoires showed no such pattern. Conclusions were based on cross-sectional statistical analysis, without following the same donors. Invariant MAIT and iNKT cells may have partly biased zero-insertion analyses.

One entry per CDR3 protein, called by TCRdb with MiXCR from the 5' RACE reads. The sample holds around 370,000 distinct CDR3 sequences, about 9% seen once. Trimming cost V 1 base and J 1 base; bases outside gene matches: 9. The length of the CDR3 is 17 residues. Germline V gene lookup returns CDR1 SGHAT and CDR2 FQDESV (reference sequence). This clonotype was seen only a few times. Its antigen remains unknown. Sequencing was done on a sample of naive T cells sorted from blood. The rearrangement joins TRBV11-1 to TRBJ2-5, with 7 bases matching TRBD1. This receptor was obtained from a woman between 45 and 65 years old in good health. The CDR3 spells CASSLGDKGAFQETQYF. DNA of the CDR3: TGTGCCAGCAGCTTAGGGGACAAGGGGGCCTTCCAAGAGACCCAGTACTTC.